Included here is one TCR beta chain sequence, with context. Per the original methods: Reference gene primer amplification yielded estimated nucleated cell counts. Method: immunoSEQ multiplex PCR; TCRdb's copy keeps in-frame clones and lacks some. V and J calls and clone size are copied from that table; D and trimming were computed from the DNA. Of around 130,000 clones in the sample, 70% to 90% were seen once. Germline V gene data show CDR1 as MGHDK and CDR2 as SYGVNS. V shed 8 bases and J shed 5 bases, with 18 bases lying between them. There are 14 residues in the CDR3. This specimen comes from a study of blood T cell repertoires in COVID-19. Study summary: Some COVID-19 samples were acute and others convalescent; all came from the United States, Italy and Spain. T cells, B-cell-depleted T cells, or PBMCs supplied cDNA or gDNA.

The sequenced material came from peripheral blood. The chain is built from TRBV25-1 and TRBJ1-1; D is ambiguous. The origin of this receptor is a man in his forties or fifties with acute or convalescent COVID-19. CDR3 in DNA: TGTGCCAGCTCTACGGGTCTCCTCGGGACTGAAGCTTTCTTT. It yields the protein CASSTGLLGTEAFF.